This T cell receptor (beta chain) was sequenced for a study of T cell responses to AZD1222 COVID-19 vaccine (dated by TCRdb to the early 2020s). Notes on the research overall: A total of 230 to 250 trial participants underwent TCR sequencing, of whom around 200 received two doses of AZD1222 and about 25 received two doses of the MenACWY control vaccine. Enrollment into the trials was organized by age into subgroups of 18-55, 56-69 and 70-plus years, and those subgroups contained about 150, 27 and 61 TCR-sequenced participants, respectively.

Notes on this clone: Its recognized antigen is unknown. No much larger clone is present one base from it, and per-base qualities are unavailable.

What the study reported, not specific to this receptor: CD4 TCRs associated with the vaccine covered the entire spike protein, and the dominant responses were in regions 160-218 and 743-854. Conclusions about previously exposed vaccinees were limited because only a handful of AZD1222 recipients were SARS-CoV-2 seropositive at baseline. Because no samples from the day 14 peak response were available, repertoires could be characterized only after the peak T cell response. Spike-specific TCR breadth and depth rose significantly after two AZD1222 doses compared with day 0 and with MenACWY recipients. Participants were mostly white British, with more females than males. The authors suggested clonal diversity may have been underestimated. Epitopes outside the regions mutated in the B.1.351 and B.1.1.7 variants were reportedly recognized by nearly half of the unique spike-specific TCRs. In the small 56-69-year group, the increase in depth fell short of significance, most likely because of low power.

The sample's time point label, in plain terms: about 28 days (+/-7) after the second vaccine dose. AZD1222 recipients whose second dose came at about 4 weeks and those whose second dose came at about 12 weeks were combined into one group, since spike-specific TCR depth and breadth did not differ between the two schedules. Vaccinee samples were obtained from the UK trials COV001 and COV002, which included a single-blind randomized controlled phase 2/3 trial of AZD1222 (ChAdOx1 nCoV-19) in healthy adults. For TCRbeta chain sequencing, PBMC samples were collected from trial participants at day 0 and at day 28 after the second dose. CDR1 SGHTA and CDR2 FQGTGA were looked up in the germline V gene. V is reduced by 5 bases and J by 4 bases, leaving a spacing of 14 bases between them. Spanning cysteine to phenylalanine, the CDR3 consists of 14 amino acids. Only the CDR3 portion is preserved as DNA: 42 bases, with reading frame beginning at the first base.

The CDR3 regions of human TCRbeta chains were subjected to immunosequencing. Under the source paper's analysis protocol: Repertoire TCRs were matched against a reference library of SARS-CoV-2-specific TCRs generated with the MIRA antigen-specificity platform. Breadth meant the fraction of unique TCRs that were SARS-CoV-2-associated, whereas depth meant the fraction of total T cells that were SARS-CoV-2-associated. Using the MIRA data, every spike-specific TCR was mapped to the spike region that the TCR reacted to and assigned to either a CD4 or a CD8 class. Log10-transformed breadth and depth values were compared by one-way ANOVA with Sidak's multiple comparisons tests. TCRdb took over this immuneACCESS table, retaining in-frame rearrangements with V and J assigned. Such tables are incomplete; in checked studies, under half of the missing clones stem from an unresolved V gene, and the remainder is unexplained. V and J calls and clone size are copied from that table; D and trimming were computed from the DNA. Recorded for this sample are some 150,000 clones; approximately 91% of them occurred a single time. The ten largest make up approximately 1.5% of the sample.

The chain couples TRBV7-3 to TRBJ1-2; TRBD1 could be the D gene, as 5 bases match. The clonotype originates from an adult who received the AZD1222 COVID-19 vaccine. The specimen comprised peripheral blood, sampled 28 days after the second AZD1222 dose. CDR3 reads: CASSDMGRLYGYTF. The nucleotide sequence reads TGTGCCAGCAGCGACATGGGACGGCTCTATGGCTACACCTTC.